What follows is one T cell receptor (beta chain) and its context. Profiling relied on immunoSEQ multiplex PCR, and the TCRdb table lists in-frame clones only, not all of them. In the table there are 100,000 to 150,000 clones, roughly 87% of which are singletons. The CDR3 is 14 residues long. Deletions cut 6 bases from V and 6 bases from J, with 17 bases between. Per the germline V gene, CDR1 is SGHRS and CDR2 is YFSETQ. This record comes from a study of blood T cell repertoires in COVID-19. Study overall: Samples came from the United States, Italy and Spain, spanning acute and convalescent COVID-19.

The receptor was isolated from a man at least 80 years old with active or convalescent COVID-19. The rearrangement links TRBV5-1 to TRBJ2-3, with unresolved D. The sample taken for sequencing was peripheral blood. The CDR3 loop reads CASMNGLEWDTQYF. CDR3 DNA: TGCGCCAGCATGAACGGCCTAGAGTGGGATACGCAGTATTTT.